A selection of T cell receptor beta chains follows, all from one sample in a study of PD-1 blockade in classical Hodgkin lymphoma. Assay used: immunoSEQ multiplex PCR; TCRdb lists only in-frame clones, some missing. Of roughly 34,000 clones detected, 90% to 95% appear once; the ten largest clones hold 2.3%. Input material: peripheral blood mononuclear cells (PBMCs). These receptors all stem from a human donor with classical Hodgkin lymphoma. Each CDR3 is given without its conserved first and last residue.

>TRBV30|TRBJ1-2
AWSVPGTGFYGYT
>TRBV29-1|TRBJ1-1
SVKLLSGSTEAF
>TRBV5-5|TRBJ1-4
ASSWAGGTEKLF
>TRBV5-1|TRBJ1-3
ASSLGGDGNTIY
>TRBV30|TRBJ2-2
AWSLPLFLTGELF
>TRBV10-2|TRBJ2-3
ASSGSTDTQY
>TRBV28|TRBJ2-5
ASSPPFGGRYETQY
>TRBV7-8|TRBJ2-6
ASSSGRIEANVLT
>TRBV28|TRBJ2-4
ASSLSGADIQY
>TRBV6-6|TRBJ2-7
ASSYSPQGEDEQY
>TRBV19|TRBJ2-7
ASSMGGDYEQY
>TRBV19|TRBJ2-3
ASSIGTRTDTQY
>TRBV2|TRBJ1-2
ASAQGLNYGYT
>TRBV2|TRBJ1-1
ASPGMGDYTEAF
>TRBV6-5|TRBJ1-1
ASTRDGQGDTEAF
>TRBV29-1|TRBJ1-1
SAWTTNTEAF
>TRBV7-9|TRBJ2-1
ASSLDGGSTGEQF
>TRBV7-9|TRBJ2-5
ASTHSGTGIQETQY
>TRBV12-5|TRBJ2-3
ASGAEVDTQY
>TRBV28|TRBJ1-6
ASIPWGARGSPLH
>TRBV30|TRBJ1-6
ACGSERRQDSPLH
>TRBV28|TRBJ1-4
ASTPGGTGGIGEKLF
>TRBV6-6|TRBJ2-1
ASSRGSSYNEQF
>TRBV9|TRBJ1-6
ASSVVPNSPLH
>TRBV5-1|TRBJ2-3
ASRPPAGATDTQY
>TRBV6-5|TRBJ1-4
ASRGTEYEKLF
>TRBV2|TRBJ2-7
ASSRLDGEQY
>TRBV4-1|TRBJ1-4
ASSQIIRRGRREKLF
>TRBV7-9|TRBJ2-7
ASSLGAAEAREQY
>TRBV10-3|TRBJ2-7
ATVPGTGIYEQY
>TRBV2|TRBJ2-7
ASSPMGGLA
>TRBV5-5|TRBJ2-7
ASSLAVTSGGEQY
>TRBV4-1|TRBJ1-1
ASSHVSPVEAF
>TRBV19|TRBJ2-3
ASSEDGSTDTQY